A selection of T cell receptor beta chains follows, all from one sample in a study of shared clonotypes between healthy human individuals. Sequencing was performed with immunoSEQ multiplex PCR; in TCRdb, only in-frame clones are kept and a portion is missing. The sample consists of approximately 500,000 clones, 79% of them appearing once. Sequencing was carried out using PBMCs. These receptors all stem from a woman aged 40 to 50 in good health. Some clones in this sample may be carry-over from other donors' samples. CDR3s include the opening cysteine and the closing phenylalanine or tryptophan. A D gene is named only where the DNA matches it firmly. The listing skips clone size in some rows; elsewhere it reads once, few, many or a size class.

d_call j_call clone_size v_call cdr3_aa cdr3_nt
NA TRBJ1-3 NA TRBV9 CASSGVSSGNTIYF TGTGCCAGCAGCGGGGTCTCCTCTGGAAACACCATATATTTT
TRBD2 TRBJ2-1 once TRBV5-1 CASSTEILAGVANEQFF TGCGCCAGCAGCACAGAAATTCTAGCGGGAGTGGCCAATGAGCAGTTCTTC
NA TRBJ2-1 NA TRBV25-1 CASMGLNEQFF TGTGCCAGCATGGGGTTAAATGAGCAGTTCTTC
NA TRBJ2-5 NA TRBV11-2 CASSLTRFGVQQETQYF TGTGCCAGCAGCTTAACCCGTTTCGGGGTACAACAAGAGACCCAGTACTTC
NA TRBJ1-2 NA TRBV19 CASSIGAGTNYGYTF TGTGCCAGTAGTATCGGGGCAGGAACTAACTATGGCTACACCTTC
NA TRBJ2-1 NA TRBV10-1 CASSISPNEQFF TGCGCCAGCAGTATTAGCCCGAATGAGCAGTTCTTC
NA TRBJ1-5 NA TRBV15 CATSRDKGKGNQPQHF TGTGCCACCAGCAGAGATAAGGGGAAGGGGAATCAGCCCCAGCATTTT
TRBD2 TRBJ2-7 NA TRBV28 CASSLFGGRYEQYF TGTGCCAGCAGTTTGTTTGGCGGGAGATACGAGCAGTACTTC
NA TRBJ2-2 NA TRBV7-6 CASSLVGVGSGQSNTGELFF TGTGCCAGCAGCTTAGTCGGTGTTGGGAGCGGCCAGTCGAACACCGGGGAGCTGTTTTTT
TRBD2 TRBJ2-7 NA TRBV7-6 CASSLLAGTYEQYF TGTGCCAGCAGCTTACTAGCGGGAACCTACGAGCAGTACTTC
NA TRBJ2-3 NA TRBV5-4 CASSLREFSTDTQYF TGTGCCAGCAGCTTGCGGGAGTTTAGCACAGATACGCAGTATTTT
TRBD1 TRBJ1-1 NA TRBV9 CASSPGTGNTEAFF TGTGCCAGCAGCCCGGGGACAGGCAACACTGAAGCTTTCTTT
NA TRBJ1-1 few TRBV5-5 CASSLDRWNTEAFF TGTGCCAGCAGCTTGGATCGGTGGAACACTGAAGCTTTCTTT
NA TRBJ2-1 NA TRBV14 CASSPRTTSVYEQFF TGTGCCAGCAGCCCCCGGACTACCTCTGTATATGAGCAGTTCTTC